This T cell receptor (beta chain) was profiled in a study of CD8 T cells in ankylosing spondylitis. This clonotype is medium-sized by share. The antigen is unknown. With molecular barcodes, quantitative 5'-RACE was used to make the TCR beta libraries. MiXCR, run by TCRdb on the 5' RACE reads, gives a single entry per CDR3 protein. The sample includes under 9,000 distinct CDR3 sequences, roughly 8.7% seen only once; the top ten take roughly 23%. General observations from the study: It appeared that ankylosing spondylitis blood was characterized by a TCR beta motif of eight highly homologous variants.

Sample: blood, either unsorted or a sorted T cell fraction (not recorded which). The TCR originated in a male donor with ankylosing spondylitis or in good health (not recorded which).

Here the CDR3 reads CASSSSDRVGETQYF. The CDR3 DNA reads TGTGCCAGCAGCTCCAGCGACAGGGTTGGGGAGACCCAGTACTTC. The genes are TRBV9 and TRBJ2-5, with 7 positions matching TRBD1. CDR3 size: 15 residues. Germline CDR1 reads SGDLS; CDR2 reads YYNGEE. V trimming: 4 bases; J trimming: 5 bases; junction bases outside the gene matches: 11.